A selection of T cell receptor beta chains follows, all from one sample in a study of cytomegalovirus exposure and HLA in healthy donors. Repertoires were generated with immunoSEQ multiplex PCR, while TCRdb's copy carries only in-frame clones and drops some. The table lists some 130,000 clones, 80% of them singletons, with 1% in the top ten. Sequenced: PBMCs. The receptors come from a man aged 35 to 55 in good health and CMV-seronegative. The CDR3 runs from the conserved cysteine through the conserved F or W. Fields, in order: J gene, V gene, clone size, D gene, CDR3 length, CDR3 DNA, CDR3 protein. The D gene is left open where the match is weak. Expanded clones get a size class; other rows say once, few or many, or leave the size out.

>TRBJ1-1|TRBV5-6|NA|NA|14
TGTGCCAGCAGCTCACTGGGAGGGGGGACTGAAGCTTTCTTT
CASSSLGGGTEAFF
>TRBJ2-5|TRBV6-5|NA|NA|13
TGTGCCAGCAGTCCGGACAGATTACAGACCCAGTACTTC
CASSPDRLQTQYF
>TRBJ2-5|TRBV19|NA|TRBD1|15
TGTGCCAGTAGTATACAGGGGGCTGAATGGGAGACCCAGTACTTC
CASSIQGAEWETQYF
>TRBJ2-5|TRBV28|NA|NA|11
TGTGCCAGCAGTTTTCGAGAGACCCAGTACTTC
CASSFRETQYF
>TRBJ2-7|TRBV6-5|NA|TRBD2|15
TGTGCCAGCAGTTACTCTGCGGGGGTCTCCTACGAGCAGTACTTC
CASSYSAGVSYEQYF
>TRBJ1-1|TRBV7-9|NA|TRBD1|15
TGTGCCAGCAGCTTAGGCACAGGGGGCGACACTGAAGCTTTCTTT
CASSLGTGGDTEAFF
>TRBJ1-3|TRBV4-1|NA|TRBD1|17
TGCGCCAGCAGCCCAACTCGGGACAGGGGAACTGGAAACACCATATATTTT
CASSPTRDRGTGNTIYF
>TRBJ2-7|TRBV30|NA|NA|11
TGTGCCTGGATTAGAAACTACGAGCAGTACTTC
CAWIRNYEQYF
>TRBJ1-5|TRBV5-1|once|NA|14
TGCGCCAGCAGCTTGGATAGCCCCAATCAGCCCCAGCATTTT
CASSLDSPNQPQHF
>TRBJ1-2|TRBV28|NA|TRBD1|16
TGTGCCAGCAGTTTATTTCCAGGGGGCGGCGACTATGGCTACACCTTC
CASSLFPGGGDYGYTF